This T cell receptor (beta chain) comes out of a study of blood T cells in healthy people across ages. A note on this clonotype: Its antigen is undetermined.

Aged about 6 to 90, donors were systemically healthy Caucasians from Russia. Primed by a sample-barcoded 5' primer and a J-beta primer mix, a second PCR proceeded for about 6 to 11 cycles. TCRdb called the 5' RACE reads again in MiXCR, with one record for every CDR3 protein. The sample has over 1,500,000 distinct CDR3 sequences; less than 50% are singletons. General study points: The fall in TCR beta diversity per million T cells was roughly linear with age.

The sequenced sample consisted of blood. The TCR sequence derives from a woman aged 40 to 50 in good health.

The DNA of the CDR3 is TGTGCCAGCAGCCAAGATCCAAATAGCAATCAGCCCCAGCATTTT. It codes for CASSQDPNSNQPQHF. This chain connects TRBV3-1 to TRBJ1-5, with D unclear. The CDR3 is 15 residues long. The V gene's germline CDR1 is LGHDT and CDR2 YNNKEL (reference sequence). The V gene lost 0 bases and the J gene lost 0 bases, with 6 bases spanning the gap.